The rows below give T cell receptor beta chains drawn from one sample of a study of blood T cell repertoires in COVID-19. Libraries were prepared by immunoSEQ multiplex PCR; TCRdb keeps only in-frame clonotypes and omits some of them. This repertoire shows some 240,000 clones, 88% found once; its top ten account for roughly a tenth. The specimen sequenced was peripheral blood. The receptor set was obtained from a woman in her 70s with COVID-19, enrolled during active disease. The CDR3 runs from the conserved cysteine through the conserved F or W. The D gene is left open where the match is weak. The size field is filled for only some rows; it gives once, few, many or a size class.

clone_size j_call v_call d_call cdr3_aa cdr3_nt
. TRBJ2-3 TRBV10-3 . CAISEREIMWADTQYF TGTGCCATCAGTGAGAGGGAGATAATGTGGGCAGATACGCAGTATTTT
. TRBJ1-3 TRBV5-5 TRBD1 CASRQGPGNTIYF TGTGCCAGCAGACAGGGGCCTGGAAACACCATATATTTT
. TRBJ2-5 TRBV29-1 . CSVVERQETQYF TGCAGCGTTGTGGAGCGGCAAGAGACCCAGTACTTC
. TRBJ2-2 TRBV18 TRBD2 CASSPSVSGTAGELFF TGTGCCAGCTCACCTTCTGTTAGCGGGACGGCCGGGGAGCTGTTTTTT
. TRBJ1-5 TRBV24-1 . CATSDRSNQPQHF TGTGCCACCAGTGATCGTAGCAATCAGCCCCAGCATTTT
. TRBJ2-1 TRBV11-1 . CASSPISMPNGEQFF TGTGCCAGCAGCCCTATTAGCATGCCCAATGGTGAGCAGTTCTTC
. TRBJ1-6 TRBV3-1/TRBV3-2 . CASSQGRENSPLHF TGTGCCAGCAGCCAAGGACGGGAGAATTCACCCCTCCACTTT
. TRBJ2-7 TRBV5-1 TRBD2 CASSLGLAGNSYEQYF TGCGCCAGCAGCTTGGGTCTAGCGGGTAACTCCTACGAGCAGTACTTC
. TRBJ1-5 TRBV7-9 TRBD1 CASSTGTGGSNQPQHF TGTGCCAGCAGCACCGGGACAGGGGGCAGCAATCAGCCCCAGCATTTT
once TRBJ2-5 TRBV7-3 . CASSLTSTAGETQYF TGTGCCAGCAGCTTAACGAGCACCGCGGGCGAGACCCAGTACTTC
. TRBJ1-5 TRBV24-1 TRBD1 CATSETGVSNQPQHF TGTGCCACCAGCGAAACAGGGGTTAGCAATCAGCCCCAGCATTTT